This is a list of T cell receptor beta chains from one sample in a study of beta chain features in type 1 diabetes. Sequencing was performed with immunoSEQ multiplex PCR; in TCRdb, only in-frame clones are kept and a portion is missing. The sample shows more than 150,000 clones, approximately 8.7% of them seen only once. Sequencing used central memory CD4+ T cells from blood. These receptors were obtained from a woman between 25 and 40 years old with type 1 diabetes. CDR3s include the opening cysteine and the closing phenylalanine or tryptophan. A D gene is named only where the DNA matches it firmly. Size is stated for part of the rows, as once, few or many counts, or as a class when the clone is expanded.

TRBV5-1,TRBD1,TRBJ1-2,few,CASSNTPDGTGAGYTF,TGCGCCAGCAGCAATACTCCTGATGGGACAGGGGCGGGCTACACCTTC
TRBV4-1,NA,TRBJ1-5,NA,CASSQEQLSNQPQHF,TGCGCCAGCAGCCAAGAACAGCTTAGCAATCAGCCCCAGCATTTT
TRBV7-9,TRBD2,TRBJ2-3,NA,CASSLDGRASDTQYF,TGTGCCAGCAGCTTAGACGGGAGGGCCTCAGATACGCAGTATTTT
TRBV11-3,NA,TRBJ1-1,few,CASSLVDRSRAFF,TGTGCCAGCAGCTTAGTCGACAGGAGCCGTGCTTTCTTT
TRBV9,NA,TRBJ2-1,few,CASSETGVLYNEQFF,TGTGCCAGCAGCGAAACGGGAGTCCTCTACAATGAGCAGTTCTTC
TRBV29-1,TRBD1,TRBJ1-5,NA,CSVLSGSGGLRNQPQHF,TGCAGCGTTCTTTCTGGGTCAGGGGGCTTGCGCAATCAGCCCCAGCATTTT
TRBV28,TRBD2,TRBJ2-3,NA,CASSRPETSGRDTQYF,TGTGCCAGCAGTCGGCCGGAGACTAGCGGGAGGGATACGCAGTATTTT
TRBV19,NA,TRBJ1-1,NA,CASSILTPNTEAFF,TGTGCCAGTAGTATTCTTACTCCGAACACTGAAGCTTTCTTT
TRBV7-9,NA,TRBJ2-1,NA,CASSLASAYNEQFF,TGTGCCAGCAGCTTGGCTAGCGCGTACAATGAGCAGTTCTTC
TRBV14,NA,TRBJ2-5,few,CASSQGWSFGQETQYF,TGTGCCAGCAGCCAAGGCTGGAGCTTTGGTCAAGAGACCCAGTACTTC
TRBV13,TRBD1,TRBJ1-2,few,CASSFGSSGTGNLGYGYTF,TGTGCCAGCAGCTTTGGATCTTCCGGGACAGGAAACTTGGGCTATGGCTACACCTTC
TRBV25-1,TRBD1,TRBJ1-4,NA,CASSPGQGVEKLFF,TGTGCCAGCAGTCCGGGACAGGGGGTTGAAAAACTGTTTTTT
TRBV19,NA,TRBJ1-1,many,CASSPPRETEAFF,TGTGCCAGTAGTCCACCTCGGGAGACCGAAGCTTTCTTT
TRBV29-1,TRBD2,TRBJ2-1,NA,CSAPKRENPEQFF,TGCAGCGCCCCTAAGCGGGAGAACCCTGAGCAGTTCTTC
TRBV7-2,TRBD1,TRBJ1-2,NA,CASSPTSGQGYGYTF,TGTGCCAGCAGCCCCACCTCGGGACAGGGGTATGGCTACACCTTC
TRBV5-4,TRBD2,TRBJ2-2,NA,CASMTSGRADGELFF,TGTGCCAGCATGACTAGCGGGAGAGCGGACGGGGAGCTGTTTTTT
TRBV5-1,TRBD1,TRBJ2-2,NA,CASSPDRVNTGELFF,TGCGCCAGCAGTCCGGACAGGGTTAACACCGGGGAGCTGTTTTTT
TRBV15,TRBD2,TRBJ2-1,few,CATSSWTSGSGNEQFF,TGTGCCACCAGCAGCTGGACTAGCGGGAGTGGAAATGAGCAGTTCTTC
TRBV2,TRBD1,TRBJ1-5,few,CATAGTGGSNQPQHF,TGTGCCACGGCAGGGACAGGGGGGAGCAATCAGCCCCAGCATTTT
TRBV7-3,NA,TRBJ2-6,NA,CASSFQGNSGANVLTF,TGTGCCAGCAGCTTCCAGGGGAACTCTGGGGCCAACGTCCTGACTTTC
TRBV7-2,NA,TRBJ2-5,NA,CASREGTAQETQYF,TGTGCCAGCAGGGAGGGGACAGCACAAGAGACCCAGTACTTC
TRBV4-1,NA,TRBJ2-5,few,CASSQEQTRGLETQYF,TGCGCCAGCAGCCAAGAACAGACACGGGGACTGGAGACCCAGTACTTC
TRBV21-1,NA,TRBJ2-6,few,CASSSSSTGTPSGANVLTF,TGTGCCAGCAGCTCGTCCTCGACAGGAACCCCCTCTGGGGCCAACGTCCTGACTTTC
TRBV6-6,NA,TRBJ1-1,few,CASTLDSWRNTEAFF,TGTGCCAGCACCCTCGACAGTTGGCGAAACACTGAAGCTTTCTTT
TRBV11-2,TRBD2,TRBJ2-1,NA,CASSLERESSYNEQFF,TGTGCCAGCAGCCTTGAGCGGGAAAGCTCCTACAATGAGCAGTTCTTC
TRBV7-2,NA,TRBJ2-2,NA,CASSSWRSSGGELFF,TGTGCCAGCAGCTCTTGGAGGAGTTCTGGCGGGGAGCTGTTTTTT
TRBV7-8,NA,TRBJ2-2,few,CASSLEGWNTGELFF,TGTGCCAGCAGCTTAGAGGGGTGGAACACCGGGGAGCTGTTTTTT
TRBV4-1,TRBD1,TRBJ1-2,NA,CASSQPGTGGLGYTF,TGCGCCAGCAGCCAGCCGGGGACAGGGGGTCTTGGCTACACCTTC
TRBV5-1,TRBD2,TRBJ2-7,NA,CASSLAHGTIRSYEQYF,TGCGCCAGCAGCTTGGCCCATGGGACTATACGCTCCTACGAGCAGTACTTC
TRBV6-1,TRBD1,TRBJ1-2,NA,CASSKQGALGYTF,TGTGCCAGCTCCAAACAGGGGGCGTTGGGCTACACCTTC
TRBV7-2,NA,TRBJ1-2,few,CASSIQGYGYTF,TGTGCCAGCAGCATACAGGGCTATGGCTACACCTTC
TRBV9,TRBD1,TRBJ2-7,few,CASSVGTGTYEQYF,TGTGCCAGCAGCGTAGGGACAGGAACCTACGAGCAGTACTTC
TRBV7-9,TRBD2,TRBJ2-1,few,CASSLGGLVGFYNEQFF,TGTGCCAGCAGCTTAGGGGGACTAGTAGGTTTCTACAATGAGCAGTTCTTC
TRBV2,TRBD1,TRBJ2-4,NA,CASSDRDSAAKNIQYF,TGTGCCAGCAGTGACCGGGACAGCGCAGCCAAAAACATTCAGTACTTC
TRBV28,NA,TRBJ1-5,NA,CASSLFIDQPQHF,TGTGCCAGCAGTTTGTTTATCGATCAGCCCCAGCATTTT
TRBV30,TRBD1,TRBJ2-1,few,CAWGQGTSSYNEQFF,TGTGCCTGGGGACAGGGGACGAGCTCCTACAATGAGCAGTTCTTC
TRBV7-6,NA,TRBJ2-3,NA,CASSNRGTDTQYF,TGTGCCAGCAGCAACCGGGGGACAGATACGCAGTATTTT
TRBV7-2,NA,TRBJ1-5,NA,CASSENRAGNQPQHF,TGTGCCAGCAGCGAGAACAGGGCCGGCAATCAGCCCCAGCATTTT
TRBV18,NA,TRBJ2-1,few,CASSPHPTGDWGIF,TGTGCCAGCTCGCCACATCCAACAGGGGACTGGGGGATCTTC
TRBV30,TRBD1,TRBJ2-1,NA,CAWSVQGGNEQFF,TGTGCCTGGAGTGTACAGGGGGGAAATGAGCAGTTCTTC
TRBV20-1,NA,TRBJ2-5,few,CSARSQETQYF,TGCAGTGCTAGGAGCCAAGAGACCCAGTACTTC
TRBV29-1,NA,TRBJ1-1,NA,CSVAKNRDTTEAFF,TGCAGCGTTGCTAAGAACAGGGATACGACTGAAGCTTTCTTT
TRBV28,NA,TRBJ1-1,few,CASSLITEAFF,TGTGCCAGCAGTCTTATCACTGAAGCTTTCTTT
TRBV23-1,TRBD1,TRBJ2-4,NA,CASSHWDRVLDIQYF,TGCGCCAGCAGTCACTGGGACAGGGTGTTAGACATTCAGTACTTC
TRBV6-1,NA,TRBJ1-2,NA,CASSEAGGGYGYTF,TGTGCCAGCAGTGAAGCCGGGGGTGGCTATGGCTACACCTTC
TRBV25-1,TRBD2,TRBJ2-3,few,CASSDPGLALADTQYF,TGTGCCAGCAGTGACCCCGGACTAGCGCTTGCCGATACGCAGTATTTT
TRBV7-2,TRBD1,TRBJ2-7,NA,CASSLPGQGGEQYF,TGTGCCAGCAGCTTACCGGGACAGGGGGGAGAGCAGTACTTC
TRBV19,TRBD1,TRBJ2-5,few,CASSSGQGMRETQYF,TGTGCCAGTAGTTCCGGACAGGGAATGAGGGAGACCCAGTACTTC
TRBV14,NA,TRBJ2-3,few,CASSQEFRRSGTDTQYF,TGTGCCAGCAGCCAAGAATTCCGCCGGTCTGGCACAGATACGCAGTATTTT
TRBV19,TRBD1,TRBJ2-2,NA,CASRTGGASTGELFF,TGTGCCAGTAGGACAGGGGGCGCCAGCACCGGGGAGCTGTTTTTT
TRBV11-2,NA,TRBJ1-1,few,CASSFTGLWDTEAFF,TGTGCCAGCAGCTTCACGGGACTCTGGGACACTGAAGCTTTCTTT
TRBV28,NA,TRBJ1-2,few,CASVGGAANYGYTF,TGTGCCAGCGTCGGGGGGGCGGCTAACTATGGCTACACCTTC
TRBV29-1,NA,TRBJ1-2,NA,CSVESGRNNYGYTF,TGCAGCGTTGAATCAGGGCGGAACAACTATGGCTACACCTTC
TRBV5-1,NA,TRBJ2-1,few,CASSSLDSRGEQFF,TGCGCCAGCAGCTCCCTTGACTCCCGCGGTGAGCAGTTCTTC